This T cell receptor (beta chain) was identified during a study of CD8 T cells in ankylosing spondylitis. This clonotype was detected ten times or more. The antigen is undetermined. Whole-study findings and limits: It appeared that ankylosing spondylitis blood was characterized by a TCR beta motif of under ten highly homologous variants.

The CDR3 is 13 amino acids. Germline V gives CDR1 DFQATT, CDR2 SNEGSKA (reference sequence). V shed 6 bases and J shed 4 bases, with 15 bases lying between them. Molecular-barcoded quantitative 5'-RACE produced these TCR beta libraries. TCRdb independently ran MiXCR on the 5' RACE reads; one entry per CDR3 protein. The sample lists 150,000 to 200,000 distinct CDR3 sequences, 15% to 20% occurring once. This clonotype originated in a male donor aged 10-35 years with ankylosing spondylitis or in good health (not recorded which). The V call is TRBV20-1, the J call TRBJ2-5, with D possibly being TRBD1 (5 bases). Sequenced material: blood, either unsorted or a sorted T cell fraction (not recorded which). CDR3 DNA sequence: TGCAGTGCCAGGGTCGGATGGGTAGAGACCCAGTACTTC. Protein sequence: CSARVGWVETQYF.